What follows is one T cell receptor (beta chain) and its context. The CDR3 contains 15 residues. CDR1 is SGHAT, CDR2 FQNNGV, per germline. Repertoires were generated with immunoSEQ multiplex PCR, while TCRdb's copy carries only in-frame clones and drops some. Counted here are some 67,000 clones, 92% occurring once; the ten biggest clones make up about 2.9%. The data belong to a study of T cells after somatic rescue of genetic block. The chain links TRBV11-2 to TRBJ2-5; D possibly uses TRBD1 or TRBD2 (6 bases each). The J call is uncertain, as TRBJ2-7 better fits the DNA end. The sequence came from a man in his forties. The source material was peripheral blood mononuclear cells (PBMCs). CDR3 in amino acids: CASTGGDLRFYEQYF. For the CDR3, the DNA is TGTGCCAGCACCGGGGGCGACCTGAGGTTCTACGAGCAGTACTTC.